A selection of T cell receptor beta chains follows, all from one sample in a study of cytotoxic CD8 clonotypes in ibrutinib-treated CLL. Profiled with immunoSEQ multiplex PCR; TCRdb holds only in-frame clones, not every one. The sample consists of 270,000 or so clones, roughly four fifths of them appearing once. The material sequenced was PBMCs, taken at disease progression, from a patient treated with ibrutinib. These TCRs come from a human donor with chronic lymphocytic leukemia. The CDR3 runs from the conserved cysteine through the conserved F or W. The order of the fields is V gene, D gene, J gene, clone size, CDR3 protein, CDR3 DNA. A D gene is named only where the DNA matches it firmly. Clone size is stated in some rows and not others, as once, few, many or a class when expanded.

TRBV29-1	.	TRBJ1-1	few	CSVLQGNTEAFF	TGCAGCGTTCTACAGGGGAACACTGAAGCTTTCTTT
TRBV18	.	TRBJ2-3	.	CASSPNDQRTDTQYF	TGTGCCAGCTCACCAAATGATCAACGCACAGATACGCAGTATTTT
TRBV10-2	TRBD1	TRBJ1-1	.	CASRSGGRTEAFF	TGCGCCAGCAGGTCAGGGGGCCGGACTGAAGCTTTCTTT
TRBV7-6	TRBD1	TRBJ2-1	.	CASSLRDRMQFF	TGTGCCAGCAGCTTAAGGGACAGGATGCAGTTCTTC
TRBV6-5	.	TRBJ1-2	few	CASSSWDGRYGYTF	TGTGCCAGCAGTTCGTGGGACGGACGGTATGGCTACACCTTC
TRBV9	.	TRBJ2-3	.	CASSPLRHSTDTQYF	TGTGCCAGCAGCCCCCTTCGGCATTCTACAGATACGCAGTATTTT
TRBV5-1	TRBD2	TRBJ2-3	.	CASSPPLAGGPSDTQYF	TGCGCCAGCAGCCCCCCCCTAGCGGGGGGGCCTTCAGATACGCAGTATTTT
TRBV4-1	.	TRBJ2-7	.	CASSFRDALSYEQYF	TGCGCCAGCAGCTTCCGGGACGCTCTCTCCTACGAGCAGTACTTC
TRBV11-3	TRBD2	TRBJ2-3	.	CASSFHLAGASTDTQYF	TGTGCCAGCAGCTTCCATCTAGCGGGGGCTAGCACAGATACGCAGTATTTT
TRBV19	TRBD2	TRBJ2-5	.	CASSLLPSGGEETQYF	TGTGCCAGTAGCCTCCTCCCGTCGGGGGGTGAAGAGACCCAGTACTTC
TRBV6-1	.	TRBJ2-3	.	CASSEEAGGRPTDTQYF	TGTGCCAGCAGTGAAGAGGCGGGTGGGAGGCCAACAGATACGCAGTATTTT
TRBV6-5	TRBD1	TRBJ1-2	.	CASRTGQGTYGYTF	TGTGCCAGCAGAACGGGACAGGGCACCTATGGCTACACCTTC
TRBV6-5	.	TRBJ1-1	.	CASSYSATVNTEAFF	TGTGCCAGCAGTTACTCAGCGACAGTGAACACTGAAGCTTTCTTT
TRBV7-6	.	TRBJ2-2	.	CASSLRVGSGTGELFF	TGTGCCAGCAGCTTGAGGGTGGGGTCGGGAACCGGGGAGCTGTTTTTT
TRBV5-6	.	TRBJ2-1	.	CASSFRAVGYNEQFF	TGTGCCAGCAGCTTCCGAGCGGTCGGGTACAATGAGCAGTTCTTC
TRBV7-3	TRBD1	TRBJ1-2	.	CASSAGTGFRNGYTF	TGTGCCAGCAGCGCCGGGACAGGCTTTCGAAATGGCTACACCTTC
TRBV4-1	.	TRBJ1-5	few	CASSQEDSSNQPQHF	TGCGCCAGCAGCCAAGAGGACAGTAGCAATCAGCCCCAGCATTTT
TRBV10-3	TRBD1	TRBJ2-7	.	CAISIFRDRGHEQYF	TGTGCCATCAGTATATTCCGGGACAGGGGCCACGAGCAGTACTTC
TRBV28	TRBD1	TRBJ2-7	.	CASSPGTGASEQYF	TGTGCCAGCAGCCCAGGGACAGGGGCCTCCGAGCAGTACTTC
TRBV7-3	.	TRBJ2-2	.	CASSSTNAGELFF	TGTGCCAGCAGCTCCACAAATGCCGGGGAGCTGTTTTTT
TRBV25-1	.	TRBJ2-4	.	CASSEGKAKNIQYF	TGTGCCAGCAGTGAAGGCAAAGCCAAAAACATTCAGTACTTC
TRBV28	.	TRBJ2-5	.	CASGTPSGTRETQYF	TGTGCCAGCGGAACGCCTTCCGGGACGAGAGAGACCCAGTACTTC
TRBV4-1	.	TRBJ2-1	.	CASSQEGAGNWVF	TGCGCCAGCAGCCAAGAAGGAGCGGGCAACTGGGTCTTC
TRBV6-5	.	TRBJ1-1	.	CASRENTEAFF	TGTGCCAGCCGGGAGAACACTGAAGCTTTCTTT
TRBV6-5	TRBD1	TRBJ1-5	.	CASSYGTADQPQHF	TGTGCCAGCAGTTACGGGACAGCCGATCAGCCCCAGCATTTT
TRBV7-3	TRBD1	TRBJ2-7	.	CASSLIPGQGYEQYF	TGTGCCAGCAGCTTAATTCCGGGACAGGGGTACGAGCAGTACTTC
TRBV28	.	TRBJ2-7	.	CASSFPLTADQAYSAYEQYF	TGTGCCAGCAGTTTCCCCCTAACAGCGGACCAGGCCTATAGCGCGTACGAGCAGTACTTC
TRBV4-3	.	TRBJ2-2	.	CASSQEPGTNTGELFF	TGCGCCAGCAGCCAAGAACCAGGGACAAACACCGGGGAGCTGTTTTTT
TRBV7-9	TRBD1	TRBJ1-2	.	CASSPTTGGGYTF	TGTGCCAGCAGCCCAACGACAGGGGGAGGCTACACCTTC
TRBV19	.	TRBJ2-7	.	CASSSGGPGYEQYF	TGTGCCAGTAGTTCCGGGGGGCCGGGTTACGAGCAGTACTTC
TRBV11-2	.	TRBJ1-2	.	CASSQTGYFDGYTF	TGTGCCAGCAGCCAAACAGGGTACTTCGATGGCTACACCTTC
TRBV6-1	TRBD2	TRBJ2-7	.	CASRTRGGEQYF	TGTGCCAGCAGGACCCGCGGGGGGGAGCAGTACTTC
TRBV29-1	.	TRBJ2-7	.	CSVEVDSPGQYF	TGCAGCGTTGAAGTCGACAGCCCTGGGCAGTACTTC
TRBV10-3	.	TRBJ2-7	once	CAIWARGEQYF	TGTGCCATCTGGGCGAGGGGAGAGCAGTACTTC
TRBV15	.	TRBJ2-4	.	CATSRAGSGYIQYF	TGTGCCACCAGCAGAGCAGGGTCGGGATACATTCAGTACTTC
TRBV25-1	.	TRBJ2-2	.	CASMWNGELFF	TGTGCCAGCATGTGGAACGGGGAGCTGTTTTTT
TRBV5-1	.	TRBJ1-6	.	CASSLVDTARDSPLHF	TGCGCCAGCAGCTTGGTAGACACGGCCCGAGATTCACCCCTCCACTTT
TRBV15	.	TRBJ1-2	.	CATSRGRGHGYGYTF	TGTGCCACCAGCAGAGGGAGGGGTCACGGCTATGGCTACACCTTC
TRBV7-7	.	TRBJ2-1	.	CASSRNFGSYNEQFF	TGTGCCAGCAGCCGCAACTTTGGCTCCTACAATGAGCAGTTCTTC
TRBV27	.	TRBJ2-7	few	CASSFQRTYSYEQYF	TGTGCCAGCAGTTTCCAGCGGACCTACTCCTACGAGCAGTACTTC
TRBV11-1	.	TRBJ2-7	few	CASSLDRSSYEQYF	TGTGCCAGCAGCTTAGACAGGAGCTCCTACGAGCAGTACTTC
TRBV7-9	TRBD1	TRBJ2-6	.	CASSNTGAGANVLTF	TGTGCCAGCAGCAACACAGGGGCTGGGGCCAACGTCCTGACTTTC
TRBV25-1	.	TRBJ2-3	.	CASSQGADTQYF	TGTGCCAGCAGTCAAGGGGCAGATACGCAGTATTTT
TRBV10-3	TRBD1	TRBJ2-2	.	CAISRQGALNTGELFF	TGTGCCATCAGTCGACAGGGGGCCTTGAACACCGGGGAGCTGTTTTTT
TRBV27	.	TRBJ1-2	.	CASSLDGRIYGYTF	TGTGCCAGCAGTTTAGACGGCAGAATCTATGGCTACACCTTC
TRBV4-1	TRBD1	TRBJ2-1	.	CASSQVWDRAYNEQFF	TGCGCCAGCAGCCAAGTTTGGGACAGGGCCTACAATGAGCAGTTCTTC
TRBV10-3	.	TRBJ2-7	.	CAISRREYEQYF	TGTGCCATCTCGCGCCGGGAGTACGAGCAGTACTTC
TRBV7-2	.	TRBJ2-7	.	CASSSDPGYEQYF	TGTGCCAGCAGCTCGGACCCTGGGTACGAGCAGTACTTC
TRBV5-1	.	TRBJ2-2	.	CASSLTANTGELFF	TGCGCCAGCAGCTTGACAGCGAACACCGGGGAGCTGTTTTTT
TRBV7-8	TRBD1	TRBJ2-3	few	CASRSGTGQYF	TGTGCCAGCAGATCCGGGACAGGACAGTATTTT
TRBV20-1	.	TRBJ2-3	.	CSAKQSRTQYF	TGCAGTGCTAAGCAGAGTCGGACGCAGTATTTT
TRBV6-5	TRBD2	TRBJ2-1	.	CASSSPGLLYNEQFF	TGTGCCAGCAGTAGCCCGGGACTACTATACAATGAGCAGTTCTTC
TRBV10-3	.	TRBJ2-1	.	CAISAVTGTPNEQFF	TGTGCCATCAGTGCCGTCACCGGGACCCCCAATGAGCAGTTCTTC
TRBV5-4	.	TRBJ1-3	.	CASSPGVVDSGNTIYF	TGTGCCAGCAGCCCCGGAGTGGTGGATTCTGGAAACACCATATATTTT